This T cell receptor (beta chain) originates from a study of neurological immune-mediated disorders. Overall study results and limits: The absence of shared CDR3 amino acid sequences among expanded clones across subjects suggests private repertoires in all groups. HTLV-1-associated myelopathy ranked highest for TCR clonal expansion and multiple sclerosis lowest, beneath healthy controls.

The CDR3 extends over 14 amino acids. CDR1 is SGHRS and CDR2 is YFSETQ in the germline V gene. Trimming took off 0 bases at V and 2 bases at J, with 5 bases between the two ends. This clonotype came up many times. Its target is not known. The cDNA was generated through 5'RACE incorporating 10-nucleotide random UMIs. The authors obtained over 160 million TCR-beta sequences from 15-18 subjects per sequencing run. MiXCR, run by TCRdb on the 5' RACE reads, gives a single entry per CDR3 protein. The sample includes 65,000 to 95,000 distinct CDR3 sequences, 5% to 5.5% of them seen just once. This TCR came from a woman between 25 and 40 years old with multiple sclerosis. Sequenced sample: PBMCs. This chain links TRBV5-1 with TRBJ2-2; no firm D call. Written as DNA, the CDR3 is TGCGCCAGCAGCTTGGTGGGAAACACCGGGGAGCTGTTTTTT. Its protein product is CASSLVGNTGELFF.